Following are 8 T cell receptor beta chains from one sample sequenced in a study of T cells in Graves' hyperthyroidism and ophthalmopathy. Amplification yielded TCR beta CDR3 regions, with RNA transcripts as the source. Initially, a first-round RT-PCR of the TCR CDR3 employed the HTBI primer set. TCRdb re-called the multiplex PCR reads with MiXCR, one entry per CDR3 protein. The sample holds some 350,000 distinct CDR3 sequences; 20% to 25% are singletons and the top ten take roughly 70%. Sequencing input: blood. The receptors here all came from a man over 45 with Graves' hyperthyroidism.

V and J are TRBV2 and TRBJ2-5, with 8 bases aligning to TRBD1. The ends lost 7 bases at V and 5 bases at J; junction bases unmatched: 6. CDR3 length: 13 amino acids. CDR1 and CDR2 from the germline V gene are SNHLY and FYNNEI. The CDR3 protein is CASNSDRGETQYF. The DNA for the CDR3 is TGTGCCAGCAATTCTGACAGGGGTGAGACCCAGTACTTC.

This clonotype was counted many times. V usage is TRBV11-3 and J usage is TRBJ1-2; D is perhaps TRBD1 (6 bases). Germline V gene data show CDR1 as SGHNT and CDR2 as YENEEA. Deletions cut 2 bases from V and 2 bases from J, with 12 bases between. The CDR3 has 15 residues. CDR3 in DNA: TGTGCCAGCAGCTTAACGGGGGGGGGCAACTATGGCTACACCTTC. Protein: CASSLTGGGNYGYTF.

The chain links TRBV4-1 to TRBJ2-2, with D hard to call. Trimming took off 1 base at V and 0 bases at J, with 12 bases between the two ends. CDR1 and CDR2 (germline): MGHRA, YSYEKL. The length of the CDR3 is 17 residues. In DNA, the CDR3 is TGCGCCAGCAGCCAAGTAGGACGAACCCCGAACACCGGGGAGCTGTTTTTT. Translating it yields CASSQVGRTPNTGELFF.

There are a few counts of this clonotype. The chain combines TRBV27 with TRBJ2-5; D unclear. V shed 6 bases and J shed 4 bases, with 12 bases lying between them. Germline V gene sequence: CDR1 MNHEY, CDR2 SMNVEV (reference sequence). The CDR3 loop spans 13 amino acids. CDR3 in amino acids: CASRPHVGETQYF. CDR3 bases: TGTGCCAGCAGGCCGCATGTGGGAGAGACCCAGTACTTC.

The chain combines TRBV30 with TRBJ1-2, with D uncertain. The CDR3 has 12 residues. The germline V and J ends were trimmed by 2 bases and 4 bases, with 8 bases remaining between them. CDR1 and CDR2 from the germline V gene are GTSNPN and SVGIG (reference sequence). CDR3 protein: CAWSYSGYGYTF. CDR3 DNA: TGTGCCTGGAGTTACAGCGGCTATGGCTACACCTTC.

The chain is built from TRBV6-1 and TRBJ1-1; D is unclear. Germline V gene data show CDR1 as MNHNS and CDR2 as SASEGT. With 9 bases removed from V and 6 bases from J, the gap between germline ends came to 14 bases. CDR3 length: 12 amino acids. As DNA, the CDR3 is TGTGCCAGTTTCGACCGGGAGTCTGAAGCTTTCTTT. Encoded protein: CASFDRESEAFF.

The J gene is TRBJ1-1, the V gene TRBV24-1; no clear D gene. Germline CDR1 is KGHDR and CDR2 is SFDVKD. Between the trimmed V and J ends, which lost 4 bases and 4 bases, there was a span of 15 bases. The CDR3 covers 15 residues. In DNA form, the CDR3 reads TGTGCCACCAGTGAAACGAAGGGTGGGAGCACTGAAGCTTTCTTT. Translation gives CATSETKGGSTEAFF.

Many counts were recorded for this clonotype. The rearrangement links TRBV7-3 to TRBJ2-1; possible D gene TRBD1, 6 bases. Germline-derived CDR1 and CDR2 are SGHTA and FQGTGA. This CDR3 comprises 13 residues. V lost 3 bases to trimming and J lost 5 bases, with 8 bases between them. The CDR3 nucleotides are TGTGCCAGCAGCTTGGACAGCCACAATGAGCAGTTCTTC. Translating it yields CASSLDSHNEQFF.